The clone carrying this T cell receptor (beta chain) was recorded a few times. What it binds is unknown. TCRdb's table, derived via immunoSEQ multiplex PCR, lists solely in-frame clones and lacks some. This sample yields about 300,000 clones, of which less than 85% are seen a single time; about 6% belongs to the top ten. Genomic DNA in an amount of approximately 2 micrograms was extracted from cryopreserved PBMCs and used for the preparation of TCR beta libraries. The record originates from a study of cytotoxic CD8 clonotypes in ibrutinib-treated CLL. CDR1 and CDR2 (germline): LNHDA, SQIVND (reference sequence). This CDR3 is 16 amino acids long. V gave up 7 bases and J gave up 6 bases; unmatched junction bases: 13. Notes on the study in general: Clonality grew at ibrutinib response; at progression, it decreased back toward baseline.

Sequencing was performed on PBMCs, taken at disease progression, from a patient treated with ibrutinib. V and J are TRBV19 and TRBJ2-7; 12 nucleotides align to TRBD1. The receptor was derived from a human donor with chronic lymphocytic leukemia. The CDR3 protein is CASTVTRDRGRSEQYF. The CDR3 region has the DNA TGTGCCAGTACCGTAACACGGGACAGGGGGCGTTCCGAGCAGTACTTC.